Each of the 22 T cell receptor beta chains below was sequenced from the same sample in a study of blood T cell repertoires in COVID-19. The repertoire was sequenced with immunoSEQ multiplex PCR; TCRdb's copy has only in-frame clones and lacks some. In the table there are around 300,000 clones, around 86% of which are singletons. Sequencing was carried out using peripheral blood. Every receptor here comes from a woman aged 25 to 39 who had recovered from COVID-19.

The rearrangement joins TRBV7-2 to TRBJ1-2, with 8 bases aligning to TRBD1. Losses at the gene ends were 4 bases for V and 8 bases for J; bases not matched to a gene: 15. Germline assignment: CDR1 SGHTA and CDR2 FQGNSA. The CDR3 has 16 amino acids. CDR3 region: CASSYGRTGSGQGYTF. The CDR3, as DNA: TGTGCCAGCAGCTACGGAAGGACAGGGAGCGGGCAAGGCTACACCTTC.

This rearrangement joins TRBV27 to TRBJ1-4; TRBD1 aligns across 11 bases. There are 15 residues in the CDR3. Germline V gives CDR1 MNHEY, CDR2 SMNVEV (reference sequence). With V trimmed by 3 bases and J by 7 bases, 4 bases remained unmatched. Here the CDR3 reads CASSLDRGQAEKLFF. DNA of the CDR3: TGTGCCAGCAGTTTGGACAGGGGGCAGGCTGAAAAACTGTTTTTT.

The V gene is TRBV4-3, the J gene TRBJ2-3; 9 bases line up with TRBD2. The CDR3 length is 17 residues. V shed 4 bases, J shed 2 bases, and the junction held 10 bases outside the gene matches. The germline V gene encodes CDR1 LGHNA and CDR2 YSLEER. CDR3 residues: CASSPGETSGATDTQYF. The CDR3 coding sequence is TGCGCCAGCAGCCCAGGGGAGACTAGCGGAGCCACAGATACGCAGTATTTT.

The gene calls are TRBV19 and TRBJ1-2; D is possibly TRBD1 (5 bases). CDR1 is LNHDA and CDR2 is SQIVND in the germline V gene (reference sequence). The CDR3 spans 13 residues. The germline V and J ends were trimmed by 0 bases and 13 bases, with 15 bases remaining between them. The chain's CDR3 is CASSIEPDSVITF. The DNA for the CDR3 is TGTGCCAGTAGTATAGAACCTGACAGCGTTATCACCTTC.

In nucleotides, the CDR3 is TGTGCCAGCAGGGTTCCGGGACTCTCGTCCGGGGAGCTGTTTTTT. It translates to CASRVPGLSSGELFF. The V and J genes are TRBV9 and TRBJ2-2; TRBD2 might be the D (6 bases). CDR3 length: 15 residues. Germline V CDR1 and CDR2: SGDLS, YYNGEE. V gave up 5 bases and J gave up 6 bases, with 17 bases separating them.

The V and J genes are TRBV29-1 and TRBJ2-2; maybe TRBD2 (6 bases). This CDR3 is built from 14 residues. The germline V and J ends were trimmed by 6 bases and 1 base, with 12 bases remaining between them. Germline V gene sequence: CDR1 SQVTM, CDR2 ANQGSEA. This chain's CDR3 is CSVRRDGNTGELFF. DNA for the CDR3: TGCAGCGTGAGGCGGGACGGGAACACCGGGGAGCTGTTTTTT.

This clone appeared a single time. The V gene is TRBV20-1, the J gene TRBJ1-1; D is undetermined. Germline CDR1 DFQATT, CDR2 SNEGSKA (reference sequence). Trimming cost V 6 bases and J 2 bases, with 7 bases left between them. CDR3 size: 11 residues. The CDR3 DNA follows: TGCAGTGCCGCCACTAACACTGAAGCTTTCTTT. This gives the protein CSAATNTEAFF.

This clone came up once. The chain uses TRBV7-2 and TRBJ1-5; no reliable D call. The germline gives CDR1 SGHTA, CDR2 FQGNSA. CDR3 size: 14 residues. Trimming left V 5 bases short and J 5 bases short, with 13 bases between. The CDR3 DNA reads as TGTGCCAGCAGCGTTCTACTCCTGGATCAGCCCCAGCATTTT. This sequence encodes CASSVLLLDQPQHF.

The chain couples TRBV5-6 to TRBJ2-7; 7 positions agree with TRBD1. Germline CDR1 reads SGHDT; CDR2 reads YYEEEE. The CDR3 is 18 residues long. Unmatched junction bases numbered 15, after V lost 3 bases and J lost 0 bases. The CDR3 sequence: CASSSYTIEGASSYEQYF. CDR3 DNA: TGTGCCAGCAGCTCATACACGATAGAGGGGGCCAGCTCCTACGAGCAGTACTTC.

This chain links TRBV9 with TRBJ2-1; 9 nucleotides agree with TRBD2. The CDR3 is made up of 16 amino acids. Germline V gene sequence: CDR1 SGDLS, CDR2 YYNGEE. V trimming: 0 bases; J trimming: 6 bases; junction bases outside the gene matches: 7. The CDR3: CASSVVGGRASNEQFF. The CDR3 bases are TGTGCCAGCAGCGTAGTTGGCGGGAGGGCCTCCAATGAGCAGTTCTTC.

This rearrangement joins TRBV4-1 to TRBJ1-1; 11 bases are shared with TRBD1. Germline values: CDR1 MGHRA, CDR2 YSYEKL. The junction had 12 bases not matched to a gene; V was cut back by 5 bases and J by 1 base. The CDR3 is made up of 18 amino acids. DNA for the CDR3: TGCGCCAGCAGCTCCGACCCTCTCGGGACAGGGGGGAACACTGAAGCTTTCTTT. Its protein is CASSSDPLGTGGNTEAFF.

The chain carries TRBV6-1 and TRBJ1-4, with D perhaps matching TRBD1 (5 bases). The CDR3 runs to 15 residues. From germline, CDR1 is MNHNS and CDR2 SASEGT. Trimming stripped 2 bases from V and 8 bases from J, with 15 bases between. This CDR3 is CASSEFGGIGEKLFF. In nucleotides, the CDR3 is TGTGCCAGCAGTGAATTCGGGGGGATCGGCGAAAAACTGTTTTTT.

The CDR3: CASSLQQANSGNTIYF. CDR3 nucleotides: TGCGCCAGCAGCCTTCAACAGGCCAACTCTGGAAACACCATATATTTT. This rearrangement joins TRBV10-2 to TRBJ1-3; D perhaps matches TRBD1 (5 bases). This CDR3 comprises 16 residues. The V gene's germline CDR1 is WSHSY and CDR2 SAAADI. Trimming left V 6 bases short and J 0 bases short, with 15 bases between.

This chain's CDR3 is CASGGAIETQYF. DNA for the CDR3: TGTGCCAGCGGGGGGGCCATAGAGACCCAGTACTTC. V usage is TRBV7-9 and J usage is TRBJ2-5; possible D gene TRBD2, 7 bases. V was clipped by 8 bases and J by 4 bases, with 11 bases between them. Germline V CDR1 and CDR2: SEHNR, FQNEAQ (reference sequence). The CDR3 length is 12 residues. The full variable domain, with the rest looked up from reference TRBV7-9 and TRBJ2-5, is DTGVSQNPRHKITKRGQNVTFRCDPISEHNRLYWYRQTLGQGPEFLTYFQNEAQLEKSRLLSDRFSAERPKGSFSTLEIQRTEQGDSAMYLCASGGAIETQYFGPGTRLLVL.

The table lists this clone with a few counts. J is TRBJ2-1 and V is TRBV15; 11 bases match TRBD1. This CDR3 region has 16 residues. The germline V gene encodes CDR1 LNHNV and CDR2 YYDKDF (reference sequence). V trimming: 2 bases; J trimming: 8 bases; junction bases outside the gene matches: 8. CDR3 amino acids: CATSRFPGQGVDEQFF. The CDR3 region has the DNA TGTGCCACCAGCAGATTTCCGGGACAGGGGGTGGATGAGCAGTTCTTC.

The count of this clone is one. The chain has TRBV30 and TRBJ2-1; D unresolved. CDR3 length equals 14 residues. Germline V gene lookup returns CDR1 GTSNPN and CDR2 SVGIG (reference sequence). Trimming took off 7 bases at V and 5 bases at J, with 18 bases between the two ends. The CDR3, as DNA: TGTGCCTTACAGTCAAACCCCCCTCACAATGAGCAGTTCTTC. As protein: CALQSNPPHNEQFF.

This clone was detected only once. CDR3 nucleotide sequence: TGTGCCAGCAGCCGAGATACCAACACCGGGGAGCTGTTTTTT. It codes for CASSRDTNTGELFF. The chain uses TRBV5-4 and TRBJ2-2; D call uncertain. Germline CDR1 reads SGHNT; CDR2 reads YYREEE (reference sequence). With 4 bases removed from V and 2 bases from J, the gap between germline ends came to 9 bases. This CDR3 contains 14 residues.

The rearrangement joins TRBV18 to TRBJ1-3; D is unclear. V lost 3 bases and J lost 1, with 19 bases in between. CDR1 is KGHSH and CDR2 is LQKENI in the germline V gene. The CDR3 is 18 residues long. This CDR3 is CASSPTQSTALSGNTIYF. CDR3 nucleotides: TGTGCCAGCTCACCCACCCAATCGACTGCCTTATCTGGAAACACCATATATTTT.

This clone has only one observation. The gene calls are TRBV9 and TRBJ2-2; D is uncertain. With 0 bases removed from V and 7 bases from J, the gap between germline ends came to 4 bases. CDR1 SGDLS and CDR2 YYNGEE come from the germline V gene. This CDR3 has 12 amino acids. CDR3 sequence reads: CASSVVSGELFF. CDR3 DNA sequence: TGTGCCAGCAGCGTAGTGAGCGGGGAGCTGTTTTTT. Based on the CDR3 plus reference TRBV9 and TRBJ2-2, the full variable domain is DSGVTQTPKHLITATGQRVTLRCSPRSGDLSVYWYQQSLDQGLQFLIQYYNGEERAKGNILERFSAQQFPDLHSELNLSSLELGDSALYFCASSVVSGELFFGEGSRLTVL.

The rearrangement links TRBV6-5 to TRBJ1-2, with 7 bases identical to TRBD1. Trimming at V came to 4 bases and at J to 6 bases, leaving 11 bases not matched to a gene. The germline gives CDR1 MNHEY, CDR2 SVGAGI. The CDR3 is made up of 15 amino acids. The CDR3 DNA reads as TGTGCCAGCAGTTTCGACAGGGTCAGTAGGGATGGCTACACCTTC. Its protein product is CASSFDRVSRDGYTF.

This chain joins TRBV6-5 and TRBJ1-4; D might be TRBD1 (5 bases). Germline CDR1 and CDR2: MNHEY and SVGAGI. There are 15 residues in the CDR3. Trimming cost V 7 bases and J 0 bases, with 12 bases left between them. The CDR3 loop is CASMGGTATNEKLFF. CDR3 nucleotide sequence: TGTGCCAGCATGGGAGGGACGGCAACTAATGAAAAACTGTTTTTT.

The V and J genes are TRBV28 and TRBJ2-7; D might be TRBD2 (6 bases). Germline CDR1 reads MDHEN; CDR2 reads SYDVKM. Between the trimmed V and J ends, which lost 3 bases and 0 bases, there was a span of 9 bases. CDR3 length equals 14 residues. For the CDR3, the DNA is TGTGCCAGCAGTTTCCACGGGAGCTCCTACGAGCAGTACTTC. Translated: CASSFHGSSYEQYF.